The entry below describes one TCR beta chain. This clonotype was observed at least ten times. It lacks a known antigen. There are no base qualities to consult, and no much larger clone falls within one base. Library generation was performed with 5' RACE. Sequenced on a NextSeq 500. To correct for sequencing error and PCR bias, the TCR library protocol tagged individual cDNA molecules with unique molecular identifiers. Both TCR alpha and beta chains were sequenced, and tight co-correlation was observed between alpha and beta sequence abundances in each sample. Turning to the authors' computational methods: V gene, J gene and CDR3 annotation of TCR sequences was performed with Decombinator V4. Expanded TCRs were defined as changing significantly between any two time points under a Poisson model with p below 0.0001. Abundances of TCRs were expressed as counts per million after normalisation to the total number of TCRs sequenced in each sample. TRAV1-2 paired with TRAJ12, TRAJ20 or TRAJ33 defined MAIT TCRs, while TRAV10 paired with TRAJ18 defined iNKT TCRs. VDJdb, accessed 1 November 2021, was searched for CMV, EBV and SARS-CoV-2 annotated TCRs, excluding TCRs annotated for multiple antigens. TCRdb trimmed public reads at Q25 via fastp, called clones via MiXCR and kept in-frame beta chains. Entries that share a CDR3 protein sequence are merged under the most common genes and DNA. The V and J calls and clone size are TCRdb's, not the authors'. The sample yields 70,000 to 85,000 distinct CDR3 sequences; over 10% were counted once. About 2.7% of the sample comes from the top ten.

This was a case-control study nested in a cohort of healthcare workers in London, UK, who had nasopharyngeal swab PCR tests and blood samples taken every week. Healthcare workers were recruited during the week of the UK lockdown, between 23 and 31 March 2020, and followed weekly for up to about 15 weeks. These data come from a study of early T cells in non-severe SARS-CoV-2 infection (dated by TCRdb to about 2021). Some background on the complete study: Because TCR sequencing relied on bulk RNA taken from unsorted whole blood, pairing of alpha and beta chains was not possible. On the study overall, not on this receptor specifically: Matching against VDJdb was skewed toward anti-spike CD8 responses, likely underestimated virus-specific expansions, and missed private and CD4 specificities.

Per the germline V gene, SGHTA is the CDR1 and FQGNSA is the CDR2. Including the terminal cysteine and phenylalanine, the CDR3 comprises 15 residues. This entry keeps only the CDR3 DNA: 45 bases, framed from base 1. Relative to germline, V is missing 5 bases and J is missing 10 bases, with 13 bases of the junction outside any gene match. The origin of this receptor is an adult who was a healthcare worker with PCR-confirmed SARS-CoV-2 infection or an uninfected control (not recorded which). This chain joins TRBV7-2 to TRBJ2-1; TRBD1 lines up with 8 middle nucleotides. Input material: whole blood. The CDR3 reads CASSPGGTGRGEQFF. The sequenced DNA: TGTGCCAGCAGCCCAGGGGGGACAGGTCGTGGGGAGCAGTTCTTC.